The 5 T cell receptor beta chains below all came from one sample that was sequenced in a study of T cell repertoires in cytomegalovirus infection. TCRdb used MiXCR to reprocess the reads, holding one entry per CDR3 protein. The repertoire holds around 260,000 distinct CDR3 sequences, with about a quarter as singletons. Sequencing input: PBMCs. The receptors here all came from a human donor in good health (CMV status not recorded). Some clones in this sample may be carry-over from other donors' samples.

This clonotype came up a few times. The V and J genes are TRBV7-2 and TRBJ2-5; D might be TRBD2 (5 bases). Between the trimmed V and J ends, which lost 4 bases and 6 bases, there was a span of 9 bases. CDR1 and CDR2 (germline): SGHTA, FQGNSA. The CDR3 runs 12 residues. The CDR3 coding sequence is TGTGCCAGCAGCTGGGGAGACCAGACCCAGTACTTC. Protein sequence: CASSWGDQTQYF.

This clonotype came up many times. This sequence joins TRBV7-9 and TRBJ2-7; unclear D gene. V lost 1 base and J 0 bases, leaving 10 bases between the germline ends. Germline CDR1 reads SEHNR; CDR2 reads FQNEAQ (reference sequence). The CDR3 consists of 15 residues. In DNA form, the CDR3 reads TGTGCCAGCAGCTTAGTCACAGAATACTCCTACGAGCAGTACTTC. It specifies CASSLVTEYSYEQYF.

In its sample, this clonotype was seen a few times. The rearrangement links TRBV7-2 to TRBJ1-2; D ambiguous. CDR3 length: 15 residues. Trimming removed 0 bases from V and 2 bases from J, with 10 bases in between. Looked up from germline, CDR1 is SGHTA and CDR2 is FQGNSA. This chain's CDR3 is CASSLALGRNYGYTF. In nucleotides, the CDR3 is TGTGCCAGCAGCTTAGCGCTTGGCAGGAACTATGGCTACACCTTC.

J is TRBJ2-7 and V is TRBV11-2; unclear D gene. The germline V and J ends were trimmed by 3 bases and 6 bases, with 9 bases remaining between them. Germline loops: CDR1 SGHAT, CDR2 FQNNGV. There are 12 residues in the CDR3. The CDR3 nucleotides read TGTGCCAGCAGCTTTCCTTACGGCGAGCAGTACTTC. This translates into CASSFPYGEQYF.

The table lists this clonotype with many counts. The J gene is TRBJ1-4, the V gene TRBV20-1; weak D call: TRBD1 (5 bases). Trimming shortened V by 6 bases and J by 0 bases, and 20 bases separated the two germline ends. There are 17 residues in the CDR3. The germline CDR1 and CDR2 sequences are DFQATT and SNEGSKA (reference sequence). In nucleotides, the CDR3 is TGCAGTGCCCGCCCTGGTACCCCGGGGGCAACTAATGAAAAACTGTTTTTT. It specifies CSARPGTPGATNEKLFF.